The rows below give T cell receptor beta chains drawn from one sample of a study of blood T cell repertoires in COVID-19. TCRdb keeps only in-frame clones here, not all; method: immunoSEQ multiplex PCR. Among about 95,000 clones listed, 90% to 95% were seen once. The sequenced sample was peripheral blood. All receptors derive from a woman in her forties or fifties in a cohort sampled during active COVID-19. Both conserved end residues are part of each CDR3. The D gene is left open where the match is weak. Some rows mark clone size as missing; the rest say once, few, many or name a class of expanded clone.

CDR3 DNA,CDR3 protein,J gene,V gene,clone size,D gene
TGTGCCACCAGTGACAGCGGCCTGCGGGGAGATACGCAGTATTTT,CATSDSGLRGDTQYF,TRBJ2-3,TRBV24-1,once,NA
TGTGCCAGCAGTTCTCCCAGGGGCTACTATGGCTACACCTTC,CASSSPRGYYGYTF,TRBJ1-2,TRBV28,NA,NA
TGTGCCAGCAGCCAAGATGGGGGGGATACGCAGTATTTT,CASSQDGGDTQYF,TRBJ2-3,TRBV4-2,NA,NA
TGCGCCAGCAGTCAGAGTAGGCGCCGGGGTTCGACGGGTACGCAGTATTTT,CASSQSRRRGSTGTQYF,TRBJ2-3,TRBV23-1,NA,NA
TGTGCCAGTAGTAGGTACTTGACAGATACGCAGTATTTT,CASSRYLTDTQYF,TRBJ2-3,TRBV19,NA,NA
TGCGCCAGCAGCGTGGGACTAGCGGGGGTCACAGATACGCAGTATTTT,CASSVGLAGVTDTQYF,TRBJ2-3,TRBV5-1,NA,TRBD2
TGTGCCAGCAGGCAGGGGGTCGGGAGCAATCAGCCCCAGCATTTT,CASRQGVGSNQPQHF,TRBJ1-5,TRBV6-6,NA,TRBD1
TGTGCCAGCAGCCGTCAGAAACCCTCTGGGGCCAACGTCCTGACTTTC,CASSRQKPSGANVLTF,TRBJ2-6,TRBV14,NA,NA
TGTGCCAGTAGTATAGCCGGGACTGGAAACACCATATATTTT,CASSIAGTGNTIYF,TRBJ1-3,TRBV19,NA,NA
TGTGCCAGCAGTTTAGCCGGGGTCTATGGCTACACCTTC,CASSLAGVYGYTF,TRBJ1-2,TRBV12-3/TRBV12-4,once,NA
TGTGCCAGTCAATGGGCAGGGACAGAGAACACTGAAGCTTTCTTT,CASQWAGTENTEAFF,TRBJ1-1,TRBV19,NA,TRBD1
TGTGCCAGCAGTTACTCCCGGAACACTGAAGCTTTCTTT,CASSYSRNTEAFF,TRBJ1-1,TRBV6-5,NA,NA
TGTGCCAGCACAGGGGGCGGTGGAAACACCATATATTTT,CASTGGGGNTIYF,TRBJ1-3,TRBV10-3,NA,TRBD1
TGTGCCACCAGCAGACGTCCTCCGGGGTCTGAAGCTTTCTTT,CATSRRPPGSEAFF,TRBJ1-1,TRBV15,once,NA
TGTGCCAGCAGTCCACAGGGACAGACCTCCTACGAGCAGTACTTC,CASSPQGQTSYEQYF,TRBJ2-7,TRBV21-1,NA,NA
TGTGCCAGCAGCCAAACTAGCGGGGCTAACAATGAGCAGTTCTTC,CASSQTSGANNEQFF,TRBJ2-1,TRBV4-2,NA,TRBD2
TGTGCCAGCAGCCAAGGAGCGGGCCGTTACAATGAGCAGTTCTTC,CASSQGAGRYNEQFF,TRBJ2-1,TRBV3-1/TRBV3-2,NA,NA
TGCGCCAGCAGCCTGAGACAGGGGTCTAATGAAAAACTGTTTTTT,CASSLRQGSNEKLFF,TRBJ1-4,TRBV4-1,NA,TRBD1
TGTGCCAGTAGTGTGCGGGGGGCGGGCACCGGGGAGCTGTTTTTT,CASSVRGAGTGELFF,TRBJ2-2,TRBV19,NA,TRBD2
TGTGCCAGCAGCCCGGACAGGGTCTCAGTAAACACTGAAGCTTTCTTT,CASSPDRVSVNTEAFF,TRBJ1-1,TRBV4-2,NA,TRBD1
TGTGCCAGCAGTTACGGTAAGAGGGACACTGAAGCTTTCTTT,CASSYGKRDTEAFF,TRBJ1-1,TRBV6-5,NA,NA
TGTGCCAGTAGTTTCCGAGGACTCGACTCTTATAGCAATCAGCCCCAGCATTTT,CASSFRGLDSYSNQPQHF,TRBJ1-5,TRBV19,NA,NA
TGTGCCAGTAGTGCGACAGGGAGGTCTGGAAACACCATATATTTT,CASSATGRSGNTIYF,TRBJ1-3,TRBV19,NA,TRBD1
TGCGCCAGCAGCCCGGGACAGAGGAACACCGGGGAGCTGTTTTTT,CASSPGQRNTGELFF,TRBJ2-2,TRBV4-1,NA,TRBD1
TGTGCCAGCAGCCGTACTTGGGACAGGAATTCACCCCTCCACTTT,CASSRTWDRNSPLHF,TRBJ1-6,TRBV7-6,NA,TRBD1
TGTGCCAGCAGTTCCCTGAATCAGCCCCAGCATTTT,CASSSLNQPQHF,TRBJ1-5,TRBV28,NA,NA
TGCGCCAGCAGTCAGGGCGGGGGGTCGGACGAGCAGTACTTC,CASSQGGGSDEQYF,TRBJ2-7,TRBV5-1,NA,TRBD2
TGTGCCAGCAGCGTAGATGGGCAGGACAATCAGCCCCAGCATTTT,CASSVDGQDNQPQHF,TRBJ1-5,TRBV9,NA,NA
TGTGCCAGCAGTTGGGGGGGGGTGGACGCCGGGGAGCTGTTTTTT,CASSWGGVDAGELFF,TRBJ2-2,TRBV27,NA,TRBD2
TGCGCCAGCAGCCGCGGGACTAGCCTTAGCACAGATACGCAGTATTTT,CASSRGTSLSTDTQYF,TRBJ2-3,TRBV5-1,NA,TRBD2
TGTGCCAGCAGTTTGCAGGGGGCCGGGGAGCTGTTTTTT,CASSLQGAGELFF,TRBJ2-2,TRBV12-3/TRBV12-4,once,TRBD1
TGTGCCAGCTCACGGGACAGAATTATCTCTGGAAACACCATATATTTT,CASSRDRIISGNTIYF,TRBJ1-3,TRBV18,NA,TRBD1
TGTGCCAGCAGCCGCGTGGGCAACGAGCAGTACTTC,CASSRVGNEQYF,TRBJ2-7,TRBV21-1,NA,NA
TGTGCCAGCAGCTACTGGGACAGGACCTACAATGAGCAGTTCTTC,CASSYWDRTYNEQFF,TRBJ2-1,TRBV14,NA,TRBD1
TGTGCCAGCAGCTTACGTGGAGGTAGCGGAACAGATACGCAGTATTTT,CASSLRGGSGTDTQYF,TRBJ2-3,TRBV7-2,NA,NA
TGTGCCAGTAGTAGGAGGGACGTACAAGAGACCCAGTACTTC,CASSRRDVQETQYF,TRBJ2-5,TRBV19,NA,NA
TGTGCCAGCAGAGGGACTAGCGAGAATGAGCAGTTCTTC,CASRGTSENEQFF,TRBJ2-1,TRBV13,NA,TRBD2
TGTGCCAGCAGCCAAGATGAAGCGGGGGGGCGGCGAGGGCAGTACTTC,CASSQDEAGGRRGQYF,TRBJ2-7,TRBV4-2,NA,TRBD2
TGTGCCAGCAGCAAATGGGGAGGCAAAAACATTCAGTACTTC,CASSKWGGKNIQYF,TRBJ2-4,TRBV21-1,NA,NA
TGTGCCAGCTCACCCGGACAGGAACGGGACACTGAAGCTTTCTTT,CASSPGQERDTEAFF,TRBJ1-1,TRBV18,NA,TRBD1
TGTGCCAGCACTTTGCCCTGGCAGGGAGGTCAGCCCCAGCATTTT,CASTLPWQGGQPQHF,TRBJ1-5,TRBV6-6,few,NA
TGTGCCAGCAGCCAAGATAGAGCGGGGGGCGGGGAGACCCAGTACTTC,CASSQDRAGGGETQYF,TRBJ2-5,TRBV4-2,NA,TRBD2
TGCGCCAGCAGCCAAGACCCCTCGTATGAAAAACTGTTTTTT,CASSQDPSYEKLFF,TRBJ1-4,TRBV4-1,NA,NA
TGTGCCAGCAGTTACGACGCCAGGGGGCGGTGGGAGCAGTACTTC,CASSYDARGRWEQYF,TRBJ2-7,TRBV6-5,few,TRBD1
TGTGCCAGCAGCTTCTACGGACTAGCGGGGCCCAGCACAGATACGCAGTATTTT,CASSFYGLAGPSTDTQYF,TRBJ2-3,TRBV7-8,NA,TRBD2
TGTGCCAGCAGCCAAGCGGGTCGACAGTACTTC,CASSQAGRQYF,TRBJ2-7,TRBV6-2/TRBV6-3,NA,NA
TGTGCCAGCAGCCAAGATATAACCACAATTGGTGCGCAGTATTTT,CASSQDITTIGAQYF,TRBJ2-3,TRBV3-1/TRBV3-2,NA,NA
TGTGCCAGCAGTGATTCAGGGCCTAACAATCAGCCCCAGCATTTT,CASSDSGPNNQPQHF,TRBJ1-5,TRBV25-1,NA,NA
TGTGCCAGCAGCCCTCCGGGACTAGTCGGCGAGCAGTACTTC,CASSPPGLVGEQYF,TRBJ2-7,TRBV28,NA,TRBD2
TGCGCCAGCAGCCAACAGGGGGCAAAGCCCCAGCATTTT,CASSQQGAKPQHF,TRBJ1-5,TRBV4-1,NA,TRBD1
TGTGCCAGCAGAGGGACTAGCGAGACCTACGAGCAGTACTTC,CASRGTSETYEQYF,TRBJ2-7,TRBV28,NA,TRBD2
TGTGCCAGCAGTTACTCCGGGACTAGCGGGAGGACGGGTGAGCAGTTCTTC,CASSYSGTSGRTGEQFF,TRBJ2-1,TRBV2,NA,TRBD2
TGTGCCTGGAGTCCTAAGAGCCCACTTAATCAGCCCCAGCATTTT,CAWSPKSPLNQPQHF,TRBJ1-5,TRBV30,NA,NA
TGTGCCAGCAGCTTTGGACAGGGGAACACTGAAGCTTTCTTT,CASSFGQGNTEAFF,TRBJ1-1,TRBV5-5,NA,TRBD1
TGTGCTAGTGGTTGGGACTCCTCCTACGAGCAGTACTTC,CASGWDSSYEQYF,TRBJ2-7,TRBV12-5,NA,NA
TGTGCCAGCAGCAGTTATAGACGACAGGGAATCTTTAACTATGGCTACACCTTC,CASSSYRRQGIFNYGYTF,TRBJ1-2,TRBV6-2/TRBV6-3,NA,TRBD1
TGTGCCGCCCGGCCGGGACAGAGACTCGCTAATGAAAAACTGTTTTTT,CAARPGQRLANEKLFF,TRBJ1-4,TRBV27,NA,TRBD1
TGTGCCACCAGTGATTTTGGATCGGGACAGGGGCATTATGGCTACACCTTC,CATSDFGSGQGHYGYTF,TRBJ1-2,TRBV24-1,NA,TRBD1
TGTGCCAGTAGCATAGTCGACGGGAATTCACCCCTCCACTTT,CASSIVDGNSPLHF,TRBJ1-6,TRBV19,few,NA